These T cell receptor beta chains were read from a single sample in a study of blood T cell repertoires in COVID-19. Clones were sequenced by immunoSEQ multiplex PCR, and TCRdb holds only the in-frame ones, with some missing. Here the sample spans around 75,000 clones, roughly nine tenths being singletons. The sequenced material came from peripheral blood. The receptors here all came from a man aged 65-85 years with active COVID-19. Both conserved end residues are part of each CDR3.

v_gene: TRBV24-1; j_gene: TRBJ2-3; CDR3aa: CATSDFPPRQSGGEDTQYF
v_gene: TRBV27; j_gene: TRBJ2-3; CDR3aa: CASSLGRDTDTQYF
v_gene: TRBV6-5; j_gene: TRBJ1-3; CDR3aa: CASSSQGVGGNTIYF
v_gene: TRBV6-5; j_gene: TRBJ1-4; CDR3aa: CASRTGQGQKLFF
v_gene: TRBV5-8; j_gene: TRBJ1-5; CDR3aa: CASSPGQGALSNQPQHF
v_gene: TRBV24-1; j_gene: TRBJ1-4; CDR3aa: CATSDTGTGDEKLFF
v_gene: TRBV18; j_gene: TRBJ1-1; CDR3aa: CASSPTGGARNTEAFF
v_gene: TRBV19; j_gene: TRBJ2-7; CDR3aa: CASSTPGNEQYF
v_gene: TRBV5-1; j_gene: TRBJ2-5; CDR3aa: CASSLTGLAGVGETQYF
v_gene: TRBV9; j_gene: TRBJ2-7; CDR3aa: CASSVGVGVYEQYF
v_gene: TRBV2; j_gene: TRBJ2-3; CDR3aa: CASNGHIGTDTQYF
v_gene: TRBV6-1; j_gene: TRBJ2-5; CDR3aa: CASSEEGLPSETQYF
v_gene: TRBV10-1; j_gene: TRBJ2-1; CDR3aa: CASNPPGTRGSPSSYNEQFF
v_gene: TRBV7-6; j_gene: TRBJ2-1; CDR3aa: CASGPGGGRGMGEQFF
v_gene: TRBV27; j_gene: TRBJ2-2; CDR3aa: CASSSPPLGGGYTGELFF
v_gene: TRBV7-9; j_gene: TRBJ2-7; CDR3aa: CASSLGSYEQYF
v_gene: TRBV19; j_gene: TRBJ2-5; CDR3aa: CASSLGGEASQTQYF
v_gene: TRBV10-3; j_gene: TRBJ2-3; CDR3aa: CAIMRGQSTDTQYF
v_gene: TRBV19; j_gene: TRBJ2-1; CDR3aa: CASTRRSSYNEQFF
v_gene: TRBV6-2/TRBV6-3; j_gene: TRBJ2-1; CDR3aa: CASSPSGGVVARQFF
v_gene: TRBV28; j_gene: TRBJ1-2; CDR3aa: CAGRGNGGYTF
v_gene: TRBV27; j_gene: TRBJ2-7; CDR3aa: CASTTKGDRSSYEQYF
v_gene: TRBV7-2; j_gene: TRBJ2-3; CDR3aa: CASSLVPRAGWTQYF
v_gene: TRBV5-1; j_gene: TRBJ2-1; CDR3aa: CASSGAGTGIYNEQFF
v_gene: TRBV6-5; j_gene: TRBJ2-1; CDR3aa: CASSPGQATYNEQFF
v_gene: TRBV6-2/TRBV6-3; j_gene: TRBJ1-1; CDR3aa: CASSYPPAGMYTEAFF
v_gene: TRBV7-8; j_gene: TRBJ2-3; CDR3aa: CASPAPGTDTQYF
v_gene: TRBV7-9; j_gene: TRBJ2-7; CDR3aa: CASSALSYEQYF
v_gene: TRBV7-2; j_gene: TRBJ2-3; CDR3aa: CASSPRLAGVGDTQYF
v_gene: TRBV19; j_gene: TRBJ2-7; CDR3aa: CASSMGSGGTYEQYF